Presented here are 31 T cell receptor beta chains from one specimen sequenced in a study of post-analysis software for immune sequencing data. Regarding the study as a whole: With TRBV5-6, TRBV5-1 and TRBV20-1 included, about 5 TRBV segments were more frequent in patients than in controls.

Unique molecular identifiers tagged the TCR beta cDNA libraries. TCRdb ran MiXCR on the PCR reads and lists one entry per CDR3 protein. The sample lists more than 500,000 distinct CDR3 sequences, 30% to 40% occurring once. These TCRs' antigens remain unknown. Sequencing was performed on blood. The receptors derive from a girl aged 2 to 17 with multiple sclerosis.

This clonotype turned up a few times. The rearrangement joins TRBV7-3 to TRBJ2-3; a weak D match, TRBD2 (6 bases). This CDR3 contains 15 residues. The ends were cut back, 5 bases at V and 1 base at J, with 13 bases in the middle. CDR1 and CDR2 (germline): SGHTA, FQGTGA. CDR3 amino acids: CASSPTLAGTDTQYF. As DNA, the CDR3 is TGTGCCAGCAGCCCAACACTAGCAGGCACAGATACGCAGTATTTT.

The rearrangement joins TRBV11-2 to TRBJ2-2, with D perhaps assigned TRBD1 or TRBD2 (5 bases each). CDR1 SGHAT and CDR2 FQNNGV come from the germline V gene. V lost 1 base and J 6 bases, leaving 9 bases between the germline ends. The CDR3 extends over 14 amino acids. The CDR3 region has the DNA TGTGCCAGCAGCTTAGTTTGGGACCCCGGGGAGCTGTTTTTT. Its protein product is CASSLVWDPGELFF.

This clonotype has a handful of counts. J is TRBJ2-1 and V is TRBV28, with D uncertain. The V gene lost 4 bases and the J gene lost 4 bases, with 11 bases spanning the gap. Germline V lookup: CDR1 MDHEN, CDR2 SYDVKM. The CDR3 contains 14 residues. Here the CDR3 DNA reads TGTGCCAGCAGTTGGGCAGGCCCATACAATGAGCAGTTCTTC. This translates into CASSWAGPYNEQFF.

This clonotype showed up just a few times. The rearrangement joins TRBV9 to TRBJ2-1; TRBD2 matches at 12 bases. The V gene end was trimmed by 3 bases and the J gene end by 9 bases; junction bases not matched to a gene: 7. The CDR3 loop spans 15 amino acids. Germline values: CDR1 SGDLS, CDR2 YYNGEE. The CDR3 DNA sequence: TGTGCCAGCAGCGCTAGCGGGGGGGAGTTTAGTGAGCAGTTCTTC. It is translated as CASSASGGEFSEQFF.

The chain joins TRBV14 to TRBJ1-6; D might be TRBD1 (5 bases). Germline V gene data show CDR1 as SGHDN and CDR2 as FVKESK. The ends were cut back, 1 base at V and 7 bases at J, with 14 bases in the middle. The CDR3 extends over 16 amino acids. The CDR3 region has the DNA TGTGCCAGCAGCCAAGGTGACAGCCACCCGAATTCACCCCTCCACTTT. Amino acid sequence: CASSQGDSHPNSPLHF.

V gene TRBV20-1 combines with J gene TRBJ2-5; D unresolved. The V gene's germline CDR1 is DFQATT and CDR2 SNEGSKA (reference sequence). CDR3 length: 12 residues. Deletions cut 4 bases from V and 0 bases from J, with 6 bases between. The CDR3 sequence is CSAKGYQETQYF. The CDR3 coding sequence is TGCAGTGCTAAGGGCTACCAAGAGACCCAGTACTTC.

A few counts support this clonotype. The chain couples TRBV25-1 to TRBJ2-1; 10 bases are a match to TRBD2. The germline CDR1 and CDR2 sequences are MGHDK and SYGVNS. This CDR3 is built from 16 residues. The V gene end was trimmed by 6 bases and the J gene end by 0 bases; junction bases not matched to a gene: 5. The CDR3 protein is CASRPSSGSSYNEQFF. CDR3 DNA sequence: TGTGCCAGCAGGCCCTCTAGCGGGAGCTCCTACAATGAGCAGTTCTTC. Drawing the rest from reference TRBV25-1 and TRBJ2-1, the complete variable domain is EADIYQTPRYLVIGTGKKITLECSQTMGHDKMYWYQQDPGMELHLIHYSYGVNSTEKGDLSSESTVSRIRTEHFPLTLESARPSHTSQYLCASRPSSGSSYNEQFFGPGTRLTVL.

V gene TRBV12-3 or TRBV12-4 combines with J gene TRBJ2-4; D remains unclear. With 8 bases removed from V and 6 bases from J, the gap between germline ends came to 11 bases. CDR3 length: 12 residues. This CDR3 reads CASVTAANIQYF. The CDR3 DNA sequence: TGTGCCAGCGTTACGGCAGCAAACATTCAGTACTTC.

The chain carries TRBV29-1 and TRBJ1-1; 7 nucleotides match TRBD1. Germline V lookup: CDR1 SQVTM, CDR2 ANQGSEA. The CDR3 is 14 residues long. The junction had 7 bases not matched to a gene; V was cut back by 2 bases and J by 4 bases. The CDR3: CSVEPRQGPTEAFF. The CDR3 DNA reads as TGCAGCGTTGAACCGAGACAGGGACCCACTGAAGCTTTCTTT.

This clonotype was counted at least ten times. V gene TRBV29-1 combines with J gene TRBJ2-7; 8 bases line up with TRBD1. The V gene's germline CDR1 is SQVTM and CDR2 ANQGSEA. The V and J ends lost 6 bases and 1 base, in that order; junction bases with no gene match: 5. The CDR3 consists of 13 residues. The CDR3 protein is CSVQDRASYEQYF. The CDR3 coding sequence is TGCAGCGTCCAGGACAGGGCGTCCTACGAGCAGTACTTC.

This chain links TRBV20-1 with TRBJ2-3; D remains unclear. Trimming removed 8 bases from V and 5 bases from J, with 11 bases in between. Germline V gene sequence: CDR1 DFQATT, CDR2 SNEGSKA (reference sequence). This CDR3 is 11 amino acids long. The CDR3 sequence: CSPAWRDTQYF. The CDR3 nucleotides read TGCAGTCCTGCGTGGAGAGATACGCAGTATTTT.

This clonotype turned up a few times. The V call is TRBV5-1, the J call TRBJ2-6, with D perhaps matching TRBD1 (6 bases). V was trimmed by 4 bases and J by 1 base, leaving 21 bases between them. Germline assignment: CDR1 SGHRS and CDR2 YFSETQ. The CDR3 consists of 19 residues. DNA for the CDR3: TGCGCCAGCAGCCGCTGGACAGATGGTCTTTCTTCTGGGGCCAACGTCCTGACTTTC. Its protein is CASSRWTDGLSSGANVLTF.

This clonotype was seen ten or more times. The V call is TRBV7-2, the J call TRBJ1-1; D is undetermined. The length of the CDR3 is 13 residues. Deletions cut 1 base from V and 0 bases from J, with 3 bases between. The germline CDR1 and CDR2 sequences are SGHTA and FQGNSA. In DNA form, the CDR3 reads TGTGCCAGCAGCTTAGTTATGAACACTGAAGCTTTCTTT. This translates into CASSLVMNTEAFF.

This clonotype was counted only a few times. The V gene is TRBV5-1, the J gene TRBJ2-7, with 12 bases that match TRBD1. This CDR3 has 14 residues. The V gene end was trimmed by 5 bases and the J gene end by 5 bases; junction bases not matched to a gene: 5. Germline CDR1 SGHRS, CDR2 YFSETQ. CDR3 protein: CASSRGTGGDEQYF. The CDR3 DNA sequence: TGCGCCAGCAGTCGTGGGACAGGGGGCGACGAGCAGTACTTC.

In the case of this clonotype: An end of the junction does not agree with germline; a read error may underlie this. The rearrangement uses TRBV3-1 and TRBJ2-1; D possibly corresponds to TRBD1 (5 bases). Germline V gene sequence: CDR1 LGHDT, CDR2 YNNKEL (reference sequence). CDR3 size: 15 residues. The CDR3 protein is CASSQAQAFYNEQFF. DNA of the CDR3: TGTGCCAGCAGCCAAGCACAGGCCTTCTACAATGAGCAGTTCTTT.

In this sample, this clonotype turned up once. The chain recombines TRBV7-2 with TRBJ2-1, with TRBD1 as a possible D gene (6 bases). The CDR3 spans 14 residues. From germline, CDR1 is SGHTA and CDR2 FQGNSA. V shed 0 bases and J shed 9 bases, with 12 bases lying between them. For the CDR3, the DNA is TGTGCCAGCAGCTTAGCGGGGGCATTCGGTGAGCAGTTCTTC. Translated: CASSLAGAFGEQFF.

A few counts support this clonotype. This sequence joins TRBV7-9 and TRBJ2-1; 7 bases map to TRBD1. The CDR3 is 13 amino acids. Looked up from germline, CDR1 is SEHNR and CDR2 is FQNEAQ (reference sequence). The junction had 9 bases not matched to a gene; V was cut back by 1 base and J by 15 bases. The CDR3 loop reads CASSLGDRWDSFF. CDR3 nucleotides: TGTGCCAGCAGCTTAGGGGACAGATGGGATTCGTTCTTC.

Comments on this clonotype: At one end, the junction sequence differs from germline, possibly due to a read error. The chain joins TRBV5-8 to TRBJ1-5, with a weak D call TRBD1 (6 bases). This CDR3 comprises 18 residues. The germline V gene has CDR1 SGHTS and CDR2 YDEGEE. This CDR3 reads CASSWTGTALGGNQPQHF. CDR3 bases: TGTGCCAGCAGCTGGACCGGGACCGCTTTAGGGGGTAATCAGCCTCAGCATTTT.

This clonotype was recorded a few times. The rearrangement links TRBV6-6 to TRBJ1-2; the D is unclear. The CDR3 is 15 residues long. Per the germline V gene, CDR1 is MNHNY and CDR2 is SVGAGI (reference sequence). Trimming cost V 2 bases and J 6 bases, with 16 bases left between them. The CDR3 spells CASSYDSAGYDGYTF. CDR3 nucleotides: TGTGCCAGCAGTTACGATTCAGCCGGGTACGATGGCTACACCTTC.

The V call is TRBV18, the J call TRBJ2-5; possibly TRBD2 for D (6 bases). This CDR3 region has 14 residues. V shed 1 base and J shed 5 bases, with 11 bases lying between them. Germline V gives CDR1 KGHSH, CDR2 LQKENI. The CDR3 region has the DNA TGTGCCAGCTCACCACTTCACCGGGAGGAGACCCAGTACTTC. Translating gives CASSPLHREETQYF.

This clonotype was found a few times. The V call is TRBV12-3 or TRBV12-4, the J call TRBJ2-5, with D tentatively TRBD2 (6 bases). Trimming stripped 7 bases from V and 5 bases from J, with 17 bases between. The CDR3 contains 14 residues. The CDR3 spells CASTPQTGVETQYF. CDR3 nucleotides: TGTGCCAGCACCCCACAAACGGGGGTTGAGACCCAGTACTTC.

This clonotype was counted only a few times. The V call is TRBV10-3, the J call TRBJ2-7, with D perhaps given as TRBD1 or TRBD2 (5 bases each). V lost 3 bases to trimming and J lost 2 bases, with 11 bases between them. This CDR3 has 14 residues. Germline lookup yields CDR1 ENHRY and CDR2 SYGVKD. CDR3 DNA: TGTGCCATCAGTGAAGGGCCGGGGCCCTACGAGCAGTACTTC. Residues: CAISEGPGPYEQYF.

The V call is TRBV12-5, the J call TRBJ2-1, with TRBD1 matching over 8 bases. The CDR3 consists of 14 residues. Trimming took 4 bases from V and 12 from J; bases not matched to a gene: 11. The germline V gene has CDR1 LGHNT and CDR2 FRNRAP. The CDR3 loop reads CASGSTAGGAGQFF. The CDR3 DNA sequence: TGTGCTAGTGGTTCGACCGCAGGGGGCGCAGGGCAGTTCTTC.

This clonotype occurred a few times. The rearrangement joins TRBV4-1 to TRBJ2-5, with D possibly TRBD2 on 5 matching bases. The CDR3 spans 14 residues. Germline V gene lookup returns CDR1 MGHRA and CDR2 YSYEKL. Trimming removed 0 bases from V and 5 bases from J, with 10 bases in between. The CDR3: CASSQDNGMETQYF. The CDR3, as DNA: TGCGCCAGCAGCCAAGATAACGGGATGGAGACCCAGTACTTC.

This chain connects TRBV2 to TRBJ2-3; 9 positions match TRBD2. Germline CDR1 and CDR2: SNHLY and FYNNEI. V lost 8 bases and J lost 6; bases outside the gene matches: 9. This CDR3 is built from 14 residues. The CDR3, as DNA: TGTGCCAGCGCGGCTAGCGGGGAACGGGATACGCAGTATTTT. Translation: CASAASGERDTQYF.

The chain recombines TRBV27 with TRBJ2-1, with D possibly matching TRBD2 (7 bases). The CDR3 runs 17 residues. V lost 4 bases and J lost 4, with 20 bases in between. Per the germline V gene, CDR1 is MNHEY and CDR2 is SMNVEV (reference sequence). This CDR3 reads CASSSLRLAGAYNEQFF. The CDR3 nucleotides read TGTGCCAGCAGTTCCCTCAGACTGGCGGGGGCGTACAATGAGCAGTTCTTC.

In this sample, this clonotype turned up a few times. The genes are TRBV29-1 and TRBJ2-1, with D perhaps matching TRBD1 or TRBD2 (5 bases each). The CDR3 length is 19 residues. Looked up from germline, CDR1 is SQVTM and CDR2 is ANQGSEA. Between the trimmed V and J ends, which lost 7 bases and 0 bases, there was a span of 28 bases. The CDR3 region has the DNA TGCAGCGCTGTCCGGGGCGAAGGGGTGGATTTGGGCTCCTACAATGAGCAGTTCTTC. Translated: CSAVRGEGVDLGSYNEQFF.

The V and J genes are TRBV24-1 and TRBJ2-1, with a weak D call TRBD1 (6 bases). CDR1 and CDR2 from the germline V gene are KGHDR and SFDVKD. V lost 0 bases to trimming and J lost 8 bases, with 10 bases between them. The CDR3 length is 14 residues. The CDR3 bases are TGTGCCACCAGTGATTTGGGGGGCCGGGATGAGCAGTTCTTC. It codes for CATSDLGGRDEQFF.

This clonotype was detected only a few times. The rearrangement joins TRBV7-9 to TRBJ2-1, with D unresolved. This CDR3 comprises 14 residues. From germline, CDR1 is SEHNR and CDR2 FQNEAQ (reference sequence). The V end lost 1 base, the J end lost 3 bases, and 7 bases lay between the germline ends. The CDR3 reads CASSLGVRYNEQFF. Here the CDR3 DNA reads TGTGCCAGCAGCTTAGGGGTCCGCTACAATGAGCAGTTCTTC.

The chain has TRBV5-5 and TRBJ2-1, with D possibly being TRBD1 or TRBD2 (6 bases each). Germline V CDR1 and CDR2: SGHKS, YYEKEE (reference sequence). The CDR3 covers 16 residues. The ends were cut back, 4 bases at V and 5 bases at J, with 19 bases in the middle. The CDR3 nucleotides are TGTGCCAGCAGCCTCCGGGGCTGGGGGGCCGACAATGAGCAGTTCTTC. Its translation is CASSLRGWGADNEQFF.

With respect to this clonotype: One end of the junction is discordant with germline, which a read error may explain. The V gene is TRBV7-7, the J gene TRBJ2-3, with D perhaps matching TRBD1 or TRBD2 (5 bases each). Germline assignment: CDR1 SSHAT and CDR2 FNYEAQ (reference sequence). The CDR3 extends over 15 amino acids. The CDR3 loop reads CASSLALDGGDTQYF. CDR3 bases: TGTGCTAGCAGCTTAGCGTTAGATGGGGGAGATACGCAGTATTTT.